The 17 T cell receptor beta chains in this list originate from one sample, sequenced in a study of graft-versus-host responses after intestinal transplantation. These TCRs' antigens remain unknown. Generated by immunoSEQ multiplex PCR, the TCRdb table keeps only in-frame clones and is missing some. This sample has about 61,000 clones, with 90% to 95% found just once. This material consisted of unstimulated CD4+ T cells sorted from spleen or lymph node cells, taken before transplant. Receptors originate from a human donor who was the organ donor for an intestinal transplant.

V usage is TRBV15 and J usage is TRBJ2-1; TRBD2 matches at 13 bases. Looked up from germline, CDR1 is LNHNV and CDR2 is YYDKDF (reference sequence). The V gene end was trimmed by 0 bases and the J gene end by 5 bases; junction bases not matched to a gene: 10. CDR3 length: 19 residues. CDR3 DNA sequence: TGTGCCACCAGCAGAGAAACTAGCGGGGGGGCCCTTGGGAACAATGAGCAGTTCTTC. Its translation is CATSRETSGGALGNNEQFF.

This chain uses TRBV6-5 with TRBJ1-2, with D unresolved. The germline V gene encodes CDR1 MNHEY and CDR2 SVGAGI. The V and J ends lost 6 bases and 4 bases respectively, with 15 bases between them. This CDR3 is 14 amino acids long. CDR3 sequence reads: CASSAWFSSYGYTF. CDR3 nucleotides: TGTGCCAGCAGCGCATGGTTTTCGTCCTATGGCTACACCTTC.

The rearrangement joins TRBV7-2 to TRBJ1-1; D is perhaps TRBD1 (6 bases). Germline-derived CDR1 and CDR2 are SGHTA and FQGNSA. CDR3 length: 14 residues. Trimming pared 6 bases from V and 0 bases from J, leaving 11 bases between. The CDR3, as DNA: TGTGCCAGCAGGCGACGGGACATGAACACTGAAGCTTTCTTT. As protein: CASRRRDMNTEAFF.

The gene calls are TRBV5-6 and TRBJ1-2; D perhaps matches TRBD1 (5 bases). Trimming stripped 0 bases from V and 8 bases from J, with 17 bases between. Germline V lookup: CDR1 SGHDT, CDR2 YYEEEE. The CDR3 runs 15 residues. CDR3 loop: CASSLGGLLQGGYTF. The CDR3 DNA sequence: TGTGCCAGCAGCTTGGGGGGCCTCCTCCAAGGGGGCTACACCTTC.

The chain couples TRBV30 to TRBJ1-6, with D maybe TRBD1 (5 bases). The germline V gene has CDR1 GTSNPN and CDR2 SVGIG (reference sequence). The CDR3 runs 13 residues. The V gene lost 0 bases and the J gene lost 10 bases, with 10 bases spanning the gap. Here the CDR3 reads CAWSVRGQSPLHF. Here the CDR3 DNA reads TGTGCCTGGAGTGTACGGGGCCAGTCACCCCTCCACTTT.

The chain uses TRBV5-5 and TRBJ2-7, with TRBD2 as a possible D gene (6 bases). Germline-derived CDR1 and CDR2 are SGHKS and YYEKEE (reference sequence). V was pared by 6 bases and J by 5 bases, with 18 bases between. The CDR3 totals 14 residues. Here the CDR3 DNA reads TGTGCCAGCACACCCCAGAGCGGGCTAAACGAGCAGTACTTC. It encodes CASTPQSGLNEQYF.

This chain uses TRBV6-5 with TRBJ2-5, with 7 nucleotides matching TRBD1. J lost 11 bases, V lost 0 bases, and 15 bases had no gene match. The CDR3 consists of 16 residues. Per germline, CDR1 MNHEY and CDR2 SVGAGI. The CDR3 bases are TGTGCCAGCAGTTACTCGTCGACAGGGACAGCAAGCAAGCAGTACTTC. It translates to CASSYSSTGTASKQYF.

The CDR3 reads CASRGRTSTDTQYF. In DNA form, the CDR3 reads TGCGCCAGCAGAGGGAGAACTAGCACAGATACGCAGTATTTT. The rearrangement uses TRBV10-2 and TRBJ2-3; D may be TRBD2 (5 bases). Trimming removed 6 bases at V and 0 bases at J, with 10 bases between. Germline V gene data show CDR1 as WSHSY and CDR2 as SAAADI. This CDR3 region has 14 residues.

The rearrangement uses TRBV7-2 and TRBJ2-7; D remains ambiguous. Trimming pared 2 bases from V and 4 bases from J, leaving 9 bases between. The CDR3 runs to 13 residues. The germline CDR1 and CDR2 sequences are SGHTA and FQGNSA. CDR3 residues: CASSLTMVYEQYF. CDR3 nucleotide sequence: TGTGCCAGCAGCTTAACGATGGTGTACGAGCAGTACTTC.

V usage is TRBV29-1 and J usage is TRBJ2-1; D might be TRBD2 (5 bases). This CDR3 contains 15 residues. Per germline, CDR1 SQVTM and CDR2 ANQGSEA. Trimming took off 5 bases at V and 5 bases at J, with 19 bases between the two ends. Written as DNA, the CDR3 is TGCAGCGTTCGGCCGAGGAGAGCGGTCAACAATGAGCAGTTCTTC. Translation: CSVRPRRAVNNEQFF.

The chain carries TRBV15 and TRBJ1-6; D gene uncertain. The V gene lost 6 bases and the J gene lost 0 bases, with 9 bases spanning the gap. The CDR3 is 15 residues long. Per the germline V gene, CDR1 is LNHNV and CDR2 is YYDKDF (reference sequence). In nucleotides, the CDR3 is TGTGCCACCAGGCCGGGATACTCCTATAATTCACCCCTCCACTTT. Protein product: CATRPGYSYNSPLHF. Supplemented by reference TRBV15 and TRBJ1-6, the full variable domain reads DAMVIQNPRYQVTQFGKPVTLSCSQTLNHNVMYWYQQKSSQAPKLLFHYYDKDFNNEADTPDNFQSRRPNTSFCFLDIRSPGLGDTAMYLCATRPGYSYNSPLHFGNGTRLTVT.

The table lists this clone with a few counts. One junction end disagrees with the germline gene, perhaps due to a read error. This sequence joins TRBV2 and TRBJ2-5; tentatively, D is TRBD2 (7 bases). CDR3 length: 12 amino acids. Germline assignment: CDR1 SNHLY and CDR2 FYNNEI. The CDR3 DNA reads as TGTGCCAGTAGTGGGGGGGGCGGGACCCAGTACTTC. Amino acids: CASSGGGGTQYF.

The CDR3 DNA reads TGTGCCAGCAGCTTAAAGAGGGACAATGAGCAGTTCTTC. This gives the protein CASSLKRDNEQFF. The V call is TRBV7-9, the J call TRBJ2-1, with a possible D match to TRBD2 (5 bases). Germline V gives CDR1 SEHNR, CDR2 FQNEAQ (reference sequence). The CDR3 extends over 13 amino acids. V dropped 2 bases and J dropped 5 bases, with 7 bases sitting between them. The full variable domain, completed using reference TRBV7-9 and TRBJ2-1, is DTGVSQNPRHKITKRGQNVTFRCDPISEHNRLYWYRQTLGQGPEFLTYFQNEAQLEKSRLLSDRFSAERPKGSFSTLEIQRTEQGDSAMYLCASSLKRDNEQFFGPGTRLTVL.

This clone was detected once. V gene TRBV9 combines with J gene TRBJ1-6, with 8 bases lining up with TRBD1. With 0 bases clipped from V and 4 bases from J, the junction kept 0 bases outside the gene matches. Germline CDR1 is SGDLS and CDR2 is YYNGEE. This CDR3 has 15 residues. In DNA, the CDR3 is TGTGCCAGCAGCGTAGGACAGGGGTATAATTCACCCCTCCACTTT. Encoded protein: CASSVGQGYNSPLHF.

In regard to this clone: The sample carries other DNA sequences with the same CDR3. The gene calls are TRBV5-6 and TRBJ1-6; 11 bases are shared with TRBD1. J gave up 7 bases and V 3 bases, and 3 bases lay outside the gene matches. The germline CDR1 and CDR2 sequences are SGHDT and YYEEEE. This CDR3 is 15 amino acids long. The CDR3 sequence: CASSWTGGPNSPLHF. The CDR3 DNA reads TGTGCCAGCAGCTGGACAGGGGGCCCAAATTCACCCCTCCACTTT. The whole variable domain, filled in from reference TRBV5-6 and TRBJ1-6, reads DAGVTQSPTHLIKTRGQQVTLRCSPKSGHDTVSWYQQALGQGPQFIFQYYEEEERQRGNFPDRFSGHQFPNYSSELNVNALLLGDSALYLCASSWTGGPNSPLHFGNGTRLTVT.

The V and J genes are TRBV9 and TRBJ2-3; either TRBD1 or TRBD2 may fit D (5 bases each). The CDR3 covers 16 residues. V dropped 3 bases and J dropped 0 bases, with 14 bases sitting between them. Germline CDR1 and CDR2: SGDLS and YYNGEE. CDR3 bases: TGTGCCAGCAGCGCTCGGGGCCTAACTAGCACAGATACGCAGTATTTT. As protein: CASSARGLTSTDTQYF.

This rearrangement joins TRBV14 to TRBJ2-7; D perhaps matches TRBD1 (5 bases). Trimming shortened V by 0 bases and J by 3 bases, and 9 bases separated the two germline ends. CDR3 length equals 14 residues. Looked up from germline, CDR1 is SGHDN and CDR2 is FVKESK. CDR3 protein: CASSQDLDSYEQYF. DNA for the CDR3: TGTGCCAGCAGCCAAGATCTCGACAGCTACGAGCAGTACTTC.